This T cell receptor beta chain was observed in a study of CD8+ T cells in alopecia areata. Study-wide context: The percentage of affected scalp area served as the score of severity for treated patients. Whole-study results and caveats: Many expanded lesional clones remained in scalp and blood on tofacitinib. Especially in alopecia totalis/universalis, lesional scalp showed greater clonality than normal scalp did. Shared TCR sequences were less clear between patients than in mice, possibly partly from HLA diversity.

Regarding treatment: oral pan-JAK inhibitor, 5-10 mg twice daily. J was trimmed by 7 bases and V by 0 bases; bases with no gene match: 3. The CDR3 spans 14 residues. CDR1 is GTSNPN and CDR2 is SVGIG in the germline V gene (reference sequence). Details on this clone: Antigen specificity is unknown.

In each case, RNA was isolated and then reverse transcribed into cDNA as the sequencing template. The method was immunoSEQ multiplex PCR; TCRdb's version includes in-frame clones alone and lacks a portion of them. Of 150,000 to 200,000 clones in the sample, less than 70% are singletons; the top ten hold 1.3%. This rearrangement joins TRBV30 to TRBJ1-6; TRBD1 agrees at 7 bases. This clonotype originated in a human donor with alopecia areata. Material: CD4+ T cells sorted from blood, obtained around week 50, from a patient treated with tofacitinib. The CDR3 DNA reads as TGTGCCTGGAGTGTACCACAGGGGAATTCACCCCTCCACTTT. Protein sequence: CAWSVPQGNSPLHF.